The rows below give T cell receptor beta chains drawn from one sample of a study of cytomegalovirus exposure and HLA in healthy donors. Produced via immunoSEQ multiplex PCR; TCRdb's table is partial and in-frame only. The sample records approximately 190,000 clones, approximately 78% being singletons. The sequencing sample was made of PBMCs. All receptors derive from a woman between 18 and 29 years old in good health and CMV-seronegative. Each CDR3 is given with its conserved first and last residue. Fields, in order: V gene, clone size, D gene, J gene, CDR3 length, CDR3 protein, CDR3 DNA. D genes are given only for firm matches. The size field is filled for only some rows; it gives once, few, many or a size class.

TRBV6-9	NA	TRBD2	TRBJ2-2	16	CASSFRTSGRSGELFF	TGTGCCAGCAGTTTCAGGACTAGCGGGAGATCCGGGGAGCTGTTTTTT
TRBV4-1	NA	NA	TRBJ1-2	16	CASSQDLGLLNYGYTF	TGCGCCAGCAGCCAAGATCTGGGCCTACTTAACTATGGCTACACCTTC
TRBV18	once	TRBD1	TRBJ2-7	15	CASSPPSGGWGEQYF	TGTGCCAGCTCACCACCGTCAGGGGGCTGGGGCGAGCAGTACTTC
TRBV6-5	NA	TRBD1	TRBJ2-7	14	CASSSGQGHGEQYF	TGTGCCAGCAGTTCGGGACAGGGTCATGGCGAGCAGTACTTC
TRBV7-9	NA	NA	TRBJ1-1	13	CASSSPDSTEAFF	TGTGCCAGCAGCTCCCCGGACAGCACTGAAGCTTTCTTT
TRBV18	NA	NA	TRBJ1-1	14	CASSPYRTSPEAFF	TGTGCCAGCTCACCTTACAGGACCTCGCCTGAAGCTTTCTTT
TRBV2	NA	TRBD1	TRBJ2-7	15	CASSDNRDRTYEQYF	TGTGCCAGCAGTGATAACCGGGACAGGACCTACGAGCAGTACTTC
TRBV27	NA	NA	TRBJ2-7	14	CASSFRQFGYEQYF	TGTGCCAGCAGTTTTAGGCAGTTCGGGTACGAGCAGTACTTC
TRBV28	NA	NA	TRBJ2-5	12	CASRGGQGTQYF	TGTGCCAGCAGGGGAGGTCAGGGGACCCAGTACTTC
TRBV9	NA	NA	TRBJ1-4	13	CASSADLGEKLFF	TGTGCCAGCAGCGCCGACTTGGGTGAAAAACTGTTTTTT
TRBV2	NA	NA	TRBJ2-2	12	CASSAGSGELFF	TGTGCCAGCAGTGCAGGGTCCGGGGAGCTGTTTTTT
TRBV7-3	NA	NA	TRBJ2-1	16	CASSSPTGSSYNEQFF	TGTGCCAGCAGCTCCCCAACCGGGAGCTCCTACAATGAGCAGTTCTTC
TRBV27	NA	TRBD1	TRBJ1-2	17	CASSSLFRDRGNYGYTF	TGTGCCAGCAGTTCGCTCTTCCGGGACAGGGGGAACTATGGCTACACCTTC
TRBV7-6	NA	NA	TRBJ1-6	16	CASSLAPGRGESPLHF	TGTGCCAGCAGCTTAGCGCCCGGCAGGGGCGAATCACCCCTCCACTTT
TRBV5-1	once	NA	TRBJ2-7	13	CAGLAGSSYEQYF	TGCGCCGGCCTAGCTGGAAGCTCCTACGAGCAGTACTTC
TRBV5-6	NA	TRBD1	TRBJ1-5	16	CASSALTGDGGQPQHF	TGTGCCAGCAGCGCGTTAACAGGGGATGGAGGTCAGCCCCAGCATTTT
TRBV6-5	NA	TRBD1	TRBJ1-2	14	CASSGDRGDYGYTF	TGTGCCAGCAGTGGCGACAGGGGGGACTATGGCTACACCTTC
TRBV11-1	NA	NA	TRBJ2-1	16	CASSLGRGKLTDEQFF	TGTGCCAGCAGCTTAGGCCGAGGGAAACTAACCGATGAGCAGTTCTTC
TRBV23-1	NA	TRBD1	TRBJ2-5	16	CASSHPTGALRGTQYF	TGCGCCAGCAGTCACCCGACAGGGGCCCTAAGGGGGACCCAGTACTTC
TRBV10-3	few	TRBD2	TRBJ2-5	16	CAIRGGPSGKQETQYF	TGTGCCATCAGGGGGGGCCCTAGCGGGAAACAAGAGACCCAGTACTTC
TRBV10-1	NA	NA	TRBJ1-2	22	CASSEEEVQGTLQFEEFYGYTF	TGCGCCAGCAGTGAAGAGGAGGTGCAGGGGACCCTACAGTTCGAGGAGTTTTATGGCTACACCTTC
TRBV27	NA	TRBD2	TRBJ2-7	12	CASSLAGVEQYF	TGTGCCAGCAGTTTAGCGGGGGTTGAGCAGTACTTC